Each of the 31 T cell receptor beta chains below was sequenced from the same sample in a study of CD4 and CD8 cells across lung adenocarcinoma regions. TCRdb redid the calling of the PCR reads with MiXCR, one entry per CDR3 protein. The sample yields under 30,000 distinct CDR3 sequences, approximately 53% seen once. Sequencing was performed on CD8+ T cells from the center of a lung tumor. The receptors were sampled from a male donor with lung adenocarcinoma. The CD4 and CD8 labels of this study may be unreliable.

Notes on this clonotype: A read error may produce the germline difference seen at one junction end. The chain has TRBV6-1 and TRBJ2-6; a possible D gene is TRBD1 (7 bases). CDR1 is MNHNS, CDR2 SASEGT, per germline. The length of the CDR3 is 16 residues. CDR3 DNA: TGTGCCAGCAGTGAATTAAGGGGGCCGGGGGCCAACGTGCTGTCTTTC. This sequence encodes CASSELRGPGANVLSF.

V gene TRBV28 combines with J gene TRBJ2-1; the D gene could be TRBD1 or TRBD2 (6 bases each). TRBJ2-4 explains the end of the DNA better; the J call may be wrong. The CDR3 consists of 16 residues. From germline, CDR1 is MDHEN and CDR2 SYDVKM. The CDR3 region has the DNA TGTGCCAGCGGGCCCTTCGGGGGCCGTGACAAAGAGATTCAGTACTTC. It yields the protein CASGPFGGRDKEIQYF.

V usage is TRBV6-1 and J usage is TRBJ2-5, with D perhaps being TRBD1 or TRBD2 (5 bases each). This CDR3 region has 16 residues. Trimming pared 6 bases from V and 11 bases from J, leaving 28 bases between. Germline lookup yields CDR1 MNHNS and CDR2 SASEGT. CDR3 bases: TGTGCCAGCAGGGGAGCCGGGGCCGGTGTCCAAGATACGCAGTACTTC. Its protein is CASRGAGAGVQDTQYF.

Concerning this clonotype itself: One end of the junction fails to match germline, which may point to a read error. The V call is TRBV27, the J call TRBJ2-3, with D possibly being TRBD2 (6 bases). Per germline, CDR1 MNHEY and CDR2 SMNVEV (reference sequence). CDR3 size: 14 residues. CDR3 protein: CAGSGRRGKDTQYF. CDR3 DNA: TGTGCGGGCAGCGGGCGACGGGGCAAAGATACGCAGTATTTC.

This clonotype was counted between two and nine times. Here the CDR3 DNA reads TGTGCCAGCAGCCAAGAAGTAAGCACCGGGGAGCTGTTTTTT. Translating it yields CASSQEVSTGELFF. The chain uses TRBV14 and TRBJ2-2; D gene ambiguous. Germline-derived CDR1 and CDR2 are SGHDN and FVKESK. The CDR3 sequence is 14 residues long. Between the trimmed V and J ends, which lost 0 bases and 4 bases, there was a span of 6 bases.

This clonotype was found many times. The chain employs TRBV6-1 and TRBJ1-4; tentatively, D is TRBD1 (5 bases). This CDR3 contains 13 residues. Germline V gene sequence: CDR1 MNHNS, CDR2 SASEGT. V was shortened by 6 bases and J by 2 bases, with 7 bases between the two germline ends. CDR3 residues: CASRGPTNEKLFF. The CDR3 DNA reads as TGTGCCAGCAGGGGGCCCACTAATGAAAAACTGTTTTTT.

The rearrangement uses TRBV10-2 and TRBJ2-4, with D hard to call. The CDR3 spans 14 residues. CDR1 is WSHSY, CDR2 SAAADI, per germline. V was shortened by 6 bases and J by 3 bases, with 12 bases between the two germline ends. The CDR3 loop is CASSMVHDKNIQYF. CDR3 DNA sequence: TGCGCCAGCAGCATGGTGCATGACAAAAACATTCAGTACTTC.

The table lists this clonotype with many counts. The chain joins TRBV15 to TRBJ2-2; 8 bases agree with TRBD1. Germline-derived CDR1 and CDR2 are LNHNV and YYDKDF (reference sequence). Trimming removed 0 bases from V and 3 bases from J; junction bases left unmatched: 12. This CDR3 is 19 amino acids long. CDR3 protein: CATSRDRPPGQEYTGELFF. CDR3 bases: TGTGCCACCAGCAGAGATCGACCTCCGGGACAGGAGTACACCGGGGAGCTGTTTTTT.

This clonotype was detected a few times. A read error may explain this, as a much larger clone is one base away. In DNA form, the CDR3 reads TGTGCCAGCCGGGTCCCCCCTCACATTGAGCAGTTCTTC. Its translation is CASRVPPHIEQFF. The chain links TRBV6-2 or TRBV6-3 to TRBJ2-1; D is ambiguous. This CDR3 spans 13 amino acids. Germline V gives CDR1 MNHEY, CDR2 SVGEGT. The V end was cut by 8 bases, the J end by 9 bases, with 17 bases between.

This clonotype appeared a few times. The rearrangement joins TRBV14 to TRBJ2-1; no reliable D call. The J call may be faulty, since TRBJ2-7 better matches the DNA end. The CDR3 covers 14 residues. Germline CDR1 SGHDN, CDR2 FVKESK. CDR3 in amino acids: CASSRTFSSGEQYF. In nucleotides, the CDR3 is TGTGCCAGCAGCCGGACCTTCTCCTCTGGCGAGCAGTACTTC.

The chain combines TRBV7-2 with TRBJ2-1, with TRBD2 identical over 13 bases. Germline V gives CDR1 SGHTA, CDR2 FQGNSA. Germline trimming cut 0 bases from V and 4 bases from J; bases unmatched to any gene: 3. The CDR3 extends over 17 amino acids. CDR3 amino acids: CASSLAGGLAGYNEQFF. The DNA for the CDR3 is TGTGCCAGCAGCTTAGCGGGGGGACTAGCGGGATACAATGAGCAGTTCTTC.

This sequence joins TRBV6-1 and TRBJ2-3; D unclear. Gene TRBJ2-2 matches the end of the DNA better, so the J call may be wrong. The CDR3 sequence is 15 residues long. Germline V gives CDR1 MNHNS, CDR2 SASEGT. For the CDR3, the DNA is TGTGCCAGCAGCCGCCGGCCGGAGAGCACCGGGGAGCTGTTTTTT. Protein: CASSRRPESTGELFF.

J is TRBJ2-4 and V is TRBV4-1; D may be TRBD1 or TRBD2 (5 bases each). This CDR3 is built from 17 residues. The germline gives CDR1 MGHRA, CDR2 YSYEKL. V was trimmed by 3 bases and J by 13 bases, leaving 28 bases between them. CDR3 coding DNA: TGCGCCAGCAGCCAGGTATCGGGGCTGGGAGCCAAAGATACGCAGTACTTC. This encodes CASSQVSGLGAKDTQYF.

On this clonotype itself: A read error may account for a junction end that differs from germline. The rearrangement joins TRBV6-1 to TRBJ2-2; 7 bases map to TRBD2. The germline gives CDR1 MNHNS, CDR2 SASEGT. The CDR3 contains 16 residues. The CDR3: CASFKGGKESTEEQFF. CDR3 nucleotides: TGTGCCAGCTTTAAGGGAGGGAAGGAGAGCACAGAGGAGCAGTTTTTT.

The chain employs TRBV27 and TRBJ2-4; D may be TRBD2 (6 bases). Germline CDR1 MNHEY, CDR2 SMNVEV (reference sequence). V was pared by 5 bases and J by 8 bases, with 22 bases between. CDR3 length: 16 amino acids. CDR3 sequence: CASSVPGVGATDIQYF. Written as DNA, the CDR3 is TGTGCCAGCAGTGTACCGGGGGTGGGAGCCACAGACATTCAGTACTTC.

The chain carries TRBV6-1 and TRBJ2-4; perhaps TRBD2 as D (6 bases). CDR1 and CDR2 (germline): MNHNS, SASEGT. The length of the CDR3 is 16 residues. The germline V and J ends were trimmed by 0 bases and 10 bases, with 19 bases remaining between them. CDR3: CASSEAGPGVRDIQYF. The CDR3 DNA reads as TGTGCCAGCAGTGAAGCGGGGCCGGGGGTTAGGGATATTCAGTACTTC.

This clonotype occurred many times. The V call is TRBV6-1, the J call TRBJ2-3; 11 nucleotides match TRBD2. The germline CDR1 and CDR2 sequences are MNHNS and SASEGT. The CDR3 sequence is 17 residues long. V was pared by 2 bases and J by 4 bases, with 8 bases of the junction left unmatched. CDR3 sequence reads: CASSERARSGRADTQYF. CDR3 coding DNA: TGTGCCAGCAGTGAAAGGGCGCGTAGCGGGAGGGCAGATACGCAGTATTTT.

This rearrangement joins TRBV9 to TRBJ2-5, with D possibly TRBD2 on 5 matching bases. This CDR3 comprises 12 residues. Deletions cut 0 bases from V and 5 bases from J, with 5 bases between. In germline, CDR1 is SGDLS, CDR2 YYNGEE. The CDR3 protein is CASSVGGETQYF. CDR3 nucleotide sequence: TGTGCCAGCAGCGTAGGCGGGGAGACCCAGTACTTC.

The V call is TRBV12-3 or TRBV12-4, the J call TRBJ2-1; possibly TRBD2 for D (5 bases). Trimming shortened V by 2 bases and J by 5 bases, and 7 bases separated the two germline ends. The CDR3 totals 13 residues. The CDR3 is CASSLHGNNEQFF. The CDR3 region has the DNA TGTGCCAGCAGTTTACACGGGAACAATGAGCAGTTCTTC.

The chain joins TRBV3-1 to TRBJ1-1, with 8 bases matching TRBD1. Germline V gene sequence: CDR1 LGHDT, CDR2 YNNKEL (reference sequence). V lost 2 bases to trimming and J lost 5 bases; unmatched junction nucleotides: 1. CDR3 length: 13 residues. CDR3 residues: CASSQHRGTEAFF. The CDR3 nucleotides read TGTGCCAGCAGCCAACACAGGGGGACTGAAGCTTTCTTT.

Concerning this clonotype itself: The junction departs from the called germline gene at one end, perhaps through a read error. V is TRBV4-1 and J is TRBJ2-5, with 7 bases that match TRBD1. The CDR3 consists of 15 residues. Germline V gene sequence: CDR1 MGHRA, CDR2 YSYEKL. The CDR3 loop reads CARGQGGRGKETQYF. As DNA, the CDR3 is TGCGCCAGGGGCCAAGGGGGCCGGGGCAAAGAGACGCAGTACTTT.

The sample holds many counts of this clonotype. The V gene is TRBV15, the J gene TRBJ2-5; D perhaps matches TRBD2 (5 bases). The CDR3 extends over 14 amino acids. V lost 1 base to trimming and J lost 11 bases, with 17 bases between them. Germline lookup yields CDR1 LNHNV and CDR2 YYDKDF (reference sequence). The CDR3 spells CATSRVELPWEQYF. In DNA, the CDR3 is TGTGCCACCAGCAGAGTTGAGCTGCCGTGGGAGCAGTACTTC.

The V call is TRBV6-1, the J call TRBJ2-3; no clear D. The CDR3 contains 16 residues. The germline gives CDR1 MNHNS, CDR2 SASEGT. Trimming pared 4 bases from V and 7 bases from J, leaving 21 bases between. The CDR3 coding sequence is TGTGCCAGCAGTGGGCGCCTCCGGCCCCCCAAAAATACGCAGTATTTT. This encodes CASSGRLRPPKNTQYF.

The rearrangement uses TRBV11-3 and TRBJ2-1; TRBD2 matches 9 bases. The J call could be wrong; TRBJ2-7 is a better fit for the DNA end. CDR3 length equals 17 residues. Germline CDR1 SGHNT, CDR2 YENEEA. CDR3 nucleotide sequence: TGTGCCAGCAGCTTAATAGAAGCGGGAGGCTCCTACAATGAGCAGTACTTC. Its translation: CASSLIEAGGSYNEQYF.

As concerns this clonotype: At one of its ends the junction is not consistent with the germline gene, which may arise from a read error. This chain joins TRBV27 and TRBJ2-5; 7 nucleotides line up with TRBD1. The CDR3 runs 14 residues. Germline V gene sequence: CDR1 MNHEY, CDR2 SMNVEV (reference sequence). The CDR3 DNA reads TGTGCGGGGAGTGCCCTAGGGGGCCAAGAGACGCAGTACTTC. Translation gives CAGSALGGQETQYF.

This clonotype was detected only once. CDR3 sequence: CASSGEGRRYEQYF. CDR3 DNA: TGTGCCAGCAGTGGTGAGGGCCGTCGCTACGAGCAGTACTTC. This chain uses TRBV6-1 with TRBJ2-1, with D possibly matching TRBD2 (5 bases). The DNA end is a closer match to TRBJ2-7, so the J assignment may be wrong. Germline V gene lookup returns CDR1 MNHNS and CDR2 SASEGT. This CDR3 has 14 residues.

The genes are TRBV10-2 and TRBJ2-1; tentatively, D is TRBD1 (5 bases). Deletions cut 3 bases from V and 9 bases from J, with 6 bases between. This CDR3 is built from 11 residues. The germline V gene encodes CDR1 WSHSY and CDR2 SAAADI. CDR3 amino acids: CASSERGEQFF. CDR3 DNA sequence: TGCGCCAGCAGTGAAAGGGGTGAGCAGTTCTTC.

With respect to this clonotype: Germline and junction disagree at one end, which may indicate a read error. DNA for the CDR3: TGTGCGGGCGCAGGGGGCCGGGATCAAGATACGCAGTATTTC. Translated: CAGAGGRDQDTQYF. The chain is built from TRBV10-3 and TRBJ2-3; 8 positions match TRBD1. CDR3 size: 14 residues. Germline V gene sequence: CDR1 ENHRY, CDR2 SYGVKD.

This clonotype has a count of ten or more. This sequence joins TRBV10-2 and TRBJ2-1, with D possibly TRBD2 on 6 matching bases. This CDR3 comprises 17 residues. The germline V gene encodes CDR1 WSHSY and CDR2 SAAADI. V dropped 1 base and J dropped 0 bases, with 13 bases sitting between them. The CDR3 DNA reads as TGCGCCAGCAGTGAGTTTGGGGGGAGCGGCTCCTACAATGAGCAGTTCTTC. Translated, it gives CASSEFGGSGSYNEQFF.

CDR3 in amino acids: CASRSPIRDNEQFF. Written as DNA, the CDR3 is TGTGCCAGCAGGTCACCGATCCGGGACAATGAGCAGTTCTTC. This sequence joins TRBV6-1 and TRBJ2-1; D gene ambiguous. The germline V gene has CDR1 MNHNS and CDR2 SASEGT. The V end was cut by 6 bases, the J end by 5 bases, with 14 bases between. CDR3 length equals 14 residues.

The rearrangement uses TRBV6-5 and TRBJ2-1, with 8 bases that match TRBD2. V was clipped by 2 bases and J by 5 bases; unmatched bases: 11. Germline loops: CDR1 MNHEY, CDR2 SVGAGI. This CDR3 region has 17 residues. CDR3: CASSYAVGGALDNEQFF. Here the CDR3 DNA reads TGTGCCAGCAGTTACGCGGTCGGGGGGGCTTTAGACAATGAGCAGTTCTTC.